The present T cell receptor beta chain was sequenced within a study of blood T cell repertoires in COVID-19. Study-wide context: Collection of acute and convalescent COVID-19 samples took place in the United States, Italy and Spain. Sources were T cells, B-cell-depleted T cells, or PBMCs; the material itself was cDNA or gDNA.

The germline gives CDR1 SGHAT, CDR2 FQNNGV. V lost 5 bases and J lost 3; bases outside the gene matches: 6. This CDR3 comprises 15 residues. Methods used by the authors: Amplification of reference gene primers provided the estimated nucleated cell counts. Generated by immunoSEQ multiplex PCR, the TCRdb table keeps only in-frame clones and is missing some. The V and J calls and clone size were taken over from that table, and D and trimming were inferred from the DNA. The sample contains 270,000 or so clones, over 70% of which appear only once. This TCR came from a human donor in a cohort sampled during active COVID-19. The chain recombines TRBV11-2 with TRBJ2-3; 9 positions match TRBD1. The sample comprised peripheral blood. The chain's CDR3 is CASSTQGARTDTQYF. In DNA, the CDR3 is TGTGCCAGCAGCACACAGGGGGCCCGGACAGATACGCAGTATTTT.